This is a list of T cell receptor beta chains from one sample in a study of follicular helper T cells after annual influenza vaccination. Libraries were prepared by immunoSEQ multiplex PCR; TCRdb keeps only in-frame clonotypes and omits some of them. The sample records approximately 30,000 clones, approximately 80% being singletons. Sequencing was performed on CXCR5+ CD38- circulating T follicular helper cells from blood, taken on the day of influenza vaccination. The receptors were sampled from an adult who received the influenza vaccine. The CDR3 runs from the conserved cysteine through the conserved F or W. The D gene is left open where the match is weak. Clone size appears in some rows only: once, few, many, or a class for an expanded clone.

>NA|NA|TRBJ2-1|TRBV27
CASSLEGAKDEQFF
TGTGCCAGCAGTTTGGAGGGGGCTAAAGATGAGCAGTTCTTC
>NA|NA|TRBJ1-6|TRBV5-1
CASSLALQTYSNSPLHF
TGCGCCAGCAGCTTGGCTCTACAGACCTATTCCAATTCACCCCTCCACTTT
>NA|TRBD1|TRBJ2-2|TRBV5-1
CASSFRGFDTGELFF
TGCGCCAGCAGCTTCAGGGGGTTCGACACCGGGGAGCTGTTTTTT
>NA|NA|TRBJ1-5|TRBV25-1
CASGRGNQPQHF
TGTGCCAGTGGCAGGGGCAATCAGCCCCAGCATTTT
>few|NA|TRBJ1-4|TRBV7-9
CASSLLRGSNEKLFF
TGTGCCAGCAGCTTATTAAGGGGCTCTAATGAAAAACTGTTTTTT
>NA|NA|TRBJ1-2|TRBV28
CASSFRSGGGWYGYTF
TGTGCCAGCAGTTTTCGGTCAGGCGGAGGGTGGTATGGCTACACCTTC
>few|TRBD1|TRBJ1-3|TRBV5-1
CASSLGTGGTYSGNTIYF
TGCGCCAGCAGCTTGGGGACAGGGGGTACTTACTCTGGAAACACCATATATTTT
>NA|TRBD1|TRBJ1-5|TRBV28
CASRYTSGGRNQPQHF
TGTGCCAGCAGATATACCTCAGGGGGCCGCAATCAGCCCCAGCATTTT
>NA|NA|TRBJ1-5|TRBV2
CASCRDSNQPQHF
TGTGCCAGCTGTCGGGATAGCAATCAGCCCCAGCATTTT
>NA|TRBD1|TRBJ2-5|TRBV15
CATSSDREETQYF
TGTGCCACCAGCAGTGACAGGGAGGAGACCCAGTACTTC
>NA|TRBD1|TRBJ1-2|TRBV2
CASRNTGGASGYTF
TGTGCCAGCAGGAACACAGGGGGCGCTTCTGGCTACACCTTC
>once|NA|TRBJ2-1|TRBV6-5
CASRTGKSSYNEQFF
TGTGCCAGCCGGACCGGGAAGAGCTCCTACAATGAGCAGTTCTTC
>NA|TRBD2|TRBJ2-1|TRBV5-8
CASSLGGLAGGERDEQFF
TGTGCCAGCAGCTTGGGAGGACTAGCGGGGGGGGAGCGCGATGAGCAGTTCTTC
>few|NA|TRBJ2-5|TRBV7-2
CASSPRTHQTQYF
TGTGCCAGCAGCCCGAGGACTCACCAGACCCAGTACTTC
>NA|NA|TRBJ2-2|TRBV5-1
CASSSGGVSNTGELFF
TGCGCCAGCAGCTCAGGTGGTGTCTCGAACACCGGGGAGCTGTTTTTT
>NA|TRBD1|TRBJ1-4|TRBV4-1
CASSQVQMGQGGEKLFF
TGCGCCAGCAGCCAAGTCCAAATGGGACAGGGAGGTGAAAAACTGTTTTTT
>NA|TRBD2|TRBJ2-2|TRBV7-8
CASKRGGNTGELFF
TGTGCCAGCAAACGCGGGGGGAACACCGGGGAGCTGTTTTTT
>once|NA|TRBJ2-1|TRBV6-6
CASSYGQLPSRGEQFF
TGTGCCAGCAGTTACGGGCAGCTCCCCTCCCGGGGTGAGCAGTTCTTC
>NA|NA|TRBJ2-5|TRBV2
CASSESKSGFQETQYF
TGTGCCAGCAGTGAGAGTAAATCGGGGTTCCAAGAGACCCAGTACTTC
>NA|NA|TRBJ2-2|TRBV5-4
CASSLGLAIGELFF
TGTGCCAGCAGCTTGGGTCTAGCGATTGGGGAGCTGTTTTTT
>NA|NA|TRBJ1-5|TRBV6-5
CASSAGLRQPQHF
TGTGCCAGCAGTGCGGGGCTTCGGCAGCCCCAGCATTTT
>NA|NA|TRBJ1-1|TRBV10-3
CAISESSAATEAFF
TGTGCCATCAGTGAGTCGAGCGCAGCCACTGAAGCTTTCTTT
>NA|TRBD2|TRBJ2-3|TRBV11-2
CASSIRGGRTDTQYF
TGTGCCAGCAGCATACGGGGGGGCCGGACAGATACGCAGTATTTT
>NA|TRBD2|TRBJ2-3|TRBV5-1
CASSRREVGESDTQYF
TGCGCCAGCAGCCGTCGGGAGGTGGGGGAGTCAGATACGCAGTATTTT
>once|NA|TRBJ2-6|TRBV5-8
CASLLRGTGANVLTF
TGTGCCAGCCTCCTAAGGGGAACTGGGGCCAACGTCCTGACTTTC
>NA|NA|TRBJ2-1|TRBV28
CASSFQAGRIESYNEQFF
TGTGCCAGCAGTTTTCAGGCAGGTCGCATAGAGTCCTACAATGAGCAGTTCTTC
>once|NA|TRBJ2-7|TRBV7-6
CASSLTNSYEQYF
TGTGCCAGCAGCTTAACCAACTCTTACGAGCAGTACTTC
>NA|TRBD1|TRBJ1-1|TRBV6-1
CASRGNNRGLEAFF
TGTGCCAGCAGGGGAAACAACAGGGGCCTTGAAGCTTTCTTT
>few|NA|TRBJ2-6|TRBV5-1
CASSLVAQGSGANVLTF
TGCGCCAGCAGCTTGGTAGCCCAGGGCTCTGGGGCCAACGTCCTGACTTTC
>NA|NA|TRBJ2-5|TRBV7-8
CASSSRYQETQYF
TGTGCCAGCAGCTCCAGATACCAAGAGACCCAGTACTTC
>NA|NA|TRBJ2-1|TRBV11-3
CASSRGGPMSNEQFF
TGTGCCAGCAGTCGCGGAGGGCCTATGTCCAATGAGCAGTTCTTC
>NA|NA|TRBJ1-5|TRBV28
CASSKYAGSGNQPQHF
TGTGCCAGCAGCAAATACGCGGGGAGTGGCAATCAGCCCCAGCATTTT
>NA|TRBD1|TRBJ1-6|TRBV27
CASRGTGGTSPLHF
TGTGCCAGCAGGGGGACAGGGGGCACTTCCCCCCTCCACTTT
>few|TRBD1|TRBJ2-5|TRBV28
CASSAETGVKKTQYF
TGTGCCAGCAGTGCCGAAACAGGGGTTAAAAAGACCCAGTACTTC
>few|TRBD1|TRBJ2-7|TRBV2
CASTPGDRGYEQYF
TGTGCCAGCACCCCGGGGGACAGGGGGTACGAGCAGTACTTC
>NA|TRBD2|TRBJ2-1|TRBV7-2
CASSSIRLAGGALGFF
TGTGCCAGCAGCTCAATCCGACTAGCGGGCGGGGCTTTGGGGTTCTTC
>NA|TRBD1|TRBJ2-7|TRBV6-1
CASSRDREAEQYF
TGTGCCAGTTCACGGGACAGGGAGGCCGAGCAGTACTTC
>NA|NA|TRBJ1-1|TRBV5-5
CASSPEANTEAFF
TGTGCCAGCAGCCCTGAAGCGAACACTGAAGCTTTCTTT
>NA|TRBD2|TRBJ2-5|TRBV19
CASRKLAGEGETQYF
TGTGCCAGTAGAAAACTAGCGGGAGAGGGCGAGACCCAGTACTTC
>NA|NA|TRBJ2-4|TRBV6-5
CASSYSRLAKNIQYF
TGTGCCAGCAGTTACTCGAGACTAGCCAAAAACATTCAGTACTTC
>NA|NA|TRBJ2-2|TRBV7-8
CASSSDTGELFF
TGTGCCAGCAGCTCCGACACCGGGGAGCTGTTTTTT
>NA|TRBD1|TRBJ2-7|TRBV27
CASTNPHRGTYEQYF
TGTGCCAGCACCAACCCCCACAGGGGGACCTACGAGCAGTACTTC
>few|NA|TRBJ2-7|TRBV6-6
CASSSPGHRAYEQYF
TGTGCCAGCAGTTCCCCCGGACACCGGGCCTACGAGCAGTACTTC
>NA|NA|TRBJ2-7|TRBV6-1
CASSELPYEQYF
TGTGCCAGCAGTGAACTCCCCTACGAGCAGTACTTC
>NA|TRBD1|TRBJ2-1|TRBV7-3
CASSSSGGNEQFF
TGTGCCAGCAGCTCATCAGGGGGCAATGAGCAGTTCTTC
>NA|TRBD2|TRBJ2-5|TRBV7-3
CASSEGLAVTQYF
TGTGCCAGCAGCGAGGGACTAGCCGTCACCCAGTACTTC
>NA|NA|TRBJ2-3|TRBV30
CAWSTQRDTQYF
TGTGCCTGGAGTACCCAGCGGGATACGCAGTATTTT
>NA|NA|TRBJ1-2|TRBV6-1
CASSQDRIYGYTF
TGTGCCAGCAGTCAGGACAGAATCTATGGCTACACCTTC